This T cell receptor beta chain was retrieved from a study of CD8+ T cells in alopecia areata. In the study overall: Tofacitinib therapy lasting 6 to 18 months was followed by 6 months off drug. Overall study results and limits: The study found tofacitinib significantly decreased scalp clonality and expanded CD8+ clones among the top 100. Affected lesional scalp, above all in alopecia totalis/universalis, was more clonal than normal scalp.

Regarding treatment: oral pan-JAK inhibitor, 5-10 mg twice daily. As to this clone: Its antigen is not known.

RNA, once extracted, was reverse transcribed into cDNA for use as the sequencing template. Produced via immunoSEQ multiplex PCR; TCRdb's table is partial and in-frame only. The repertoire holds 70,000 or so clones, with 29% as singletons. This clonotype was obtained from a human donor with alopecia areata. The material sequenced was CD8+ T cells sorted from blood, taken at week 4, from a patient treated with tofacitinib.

CDR3 sequence: CASSSDPPQYF. CDR3 coding DNA: TGTGCCAGCAGCTCGGACCCTCCCCAGTACTTC. J is TRBJ2-5 and V is TRBV7-9; D remains unclear. Trimming removed 4 bases from V and 9 bases from J, with 9 bases in between. Germline assignment: CDR1 SEHNR and CDR2 FQNEAQ (reference sequence). The length of the CDR3 is 11 residues.